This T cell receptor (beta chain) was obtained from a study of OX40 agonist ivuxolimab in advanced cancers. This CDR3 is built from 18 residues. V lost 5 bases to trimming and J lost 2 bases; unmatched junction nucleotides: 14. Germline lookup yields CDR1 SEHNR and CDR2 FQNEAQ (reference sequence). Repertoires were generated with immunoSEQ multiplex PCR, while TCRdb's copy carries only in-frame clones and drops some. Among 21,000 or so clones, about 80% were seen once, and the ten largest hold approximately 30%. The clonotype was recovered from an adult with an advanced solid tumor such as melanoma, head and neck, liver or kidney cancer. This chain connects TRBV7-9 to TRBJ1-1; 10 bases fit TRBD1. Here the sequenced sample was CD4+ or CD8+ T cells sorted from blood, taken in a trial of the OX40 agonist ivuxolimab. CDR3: CASSPTYSGTGENTEAFF. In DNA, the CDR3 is TGTGCCAGCAGCCCGACTTACTCAGGGACAGGGGAAAACACTGAAGCTTTCTTT.